These 31 T cell receptor beta chains were sequenced from one sample in a study of graft-versus-host responses after intestinal transplantation. Profiling relied on immunoSEQ multiplex PCR, and the TCRdb table lists in-frame clones only, not all of them. The sample has approximately 80,000 clones, roughly 91% seen once. Their specific antigens are unknown. Source: unstimulated CD4+ T cells sorted from spleen or lymph node cells, taken before intestinal transplant. All receptors come from a human donor who received an intestinal transplant.

The table lists this clone with a count of one. As DNA, the CDR3 is TGTGCCAGCAGTGACTTGAGAGGGACTACTAAACTCACATACGAGCAGTACTTC. Protein: CASSDLRGTTKLTYEQYF. This rearrangement joins TRBV6-1 to TRBJ2-7, with TRBD2 matching over 7 bases. Losses at the gene ends were 3 bases for V and 4 bases for J; bases not matched to a gene: 18. CDR1 and CDR2 (germline): MNHNS, SASEGT. The CDR3 runs to 18 residues.

V gene TRBV27 combines with J gene TRBJ2-7; possible D gene TRBD2, 7 bases. This CDR3 comprises 12 residues. Trimming stripped 6 bases from V and 7 bases from J, with 13 bases between. Germline CDR1 reads MNHEY; CDR2 reads SMNVEV (reference sequence). CDR3 in amino acids: CASRGGAGEQYF. CDR3 DNA sequence: TGTGCCAGCAGGGGGGGGGCGGGGGAGCAGTACTTC.

In DNA form, the CDR3 reads TGTGCCAGCAGGTCCCTAGCGGGTAACACCGGGGAGCTGTTTTTT. Protein: CASRSLAGNTGELFF. The V gene is TRBV6-1, the J gene TRBJ2-2; the match to TRBD2 covers 8 bases. The CDR3 extends over 15 amino acids. Germline assignment: CDR1 MNHNS and CDR2 SASEGT. V gave up 6 bases and J gave up 2 bases; unmatched junction bases: 5.

The gene calls are TRBV18 and TRBJ1-1; 8 nucleotides agree with TRBD1. This CDR3 is built from 18 residues. V lost 6 bases to trimming and J lost 5 bases; unmatched junction nucleotides: 20. CDR1 KGHSH and CDR2 LQKENI come from the germline V gene. The DNA of the CDR3 is TGTGCCAGCTCTACCCAGGGAAGGCAGGGGGCTGGGTTTACTGAAGCTTTCTTT. Its protein product is CASSTQGRQGAGFTEAFF.

The sample holds a few counts of this clone. The genes are TRBV7-2 and TRBJ1-6; D may be TRBD1 (6 bases). Trimming stripped 2 bases from V and 10 bases from J, with 15 bases between. CDR1 and CDR2 (germline): SGHTA, FQGNSA. CDR3 length equals 15 residues. CDR3 bases: TGTGCCAGCAGCTTATTACAGGGACGGTTCTCACCCCTCCACTTT. Protein: CASSLLQGRFSPLHF. Variable domain in full (rest from reference TRBV7-2 and TRBJ1-6): GAGVSQSPSNKVTEKGKDVELRCDPISGHTALYWYRQSLGQGLEFLIYFQGNSAPDKSGLPSDRFSAERTGGSVSTLTIQRTQQEDSAVYLCASSLLQGRFSPLHFGNGTRLTVT.

The chain joins TRBV9 to TRBJ1-2, with TRBD1 matching 9 bases. The CDR3 extends over 17 amino acids. Germline loops: CDR1 SGDLS, CDR2 YYNGEE. The V gene end was trimmed by 0 bases and the J gene end by 3 bases; junction bases not matched to a gene: 9. The chain's CDR3 is CASSVVEDHRGHYGYTF. CDR3 bases: TGTGCCAGCAGCGTAGTAGAGGACCACAGGGGGCACTATGGCTACACCTTC. Variable domain in full (rest from reference TRBV9 and TRBJ1-2): DSGVTQTPKHLITATGQRVTLRCSPRSGDLSVYWYQQSLDQGLQFLIQYYNGEERAKGNILERFSAQQFPDLHSELNLSSLELGDSALYFCASSVVEDHRGHYGYTFGSGTRLTVV.

V is TRBV7-3 and J is TRBJ1-1; D gene unclear. V gave up 2 bases and J gave up 1 base, with 11 bases separating them. Germline loops: CDR1 SGHTA, CDR2 FQGTGA. The CDR3 totals 15 residues. DNA of the CDR3: TGTGCCAGCAGCTTACTGCGCAGGCCGAACACTGAAGCTTTCTTT. This gives the protein CASSLLRRPNTEAFF.

This clone was seen only once. V and J are TRBV27 and TRBJ2-1, with 7 bases lining up with TRBD1. This CDR3 has 14 residues. V lost 4 bases and J lost 6; bases outside the gene matches: 6. Germline values: CDR1 MNHEY, CDR2 SMNVEV (reference sequence). Here the CDR3 DNA reads TGTGCCAGCAGTTCCTTGGACAGGAGCAATGAGCAGTTCTTC. Translation gives CASSSLDRSNEQFF.

The rearrangement joins TRBV27 to TRBJ2-1; 7 bases map to TRBD1. V trimming: 5 bases; J trimming: 7 bases; junction bases outside the gene matches: 11. The germline CDR1 and CDR2 sequences are MNHEY and SMNVEV (reference sequence). This CDR3 spans 15 amino acids. DNA for the CDR3: TGTGCCAGCAGTCCGCGAAGACAGGGCAAAAATGAGCAGTTCTTC. This codes for CASSPRRQGKNEQFF.

J is TRBJ1-4 and V is TRBV2; possible D gene TRBD1, 6 bases. This CDR3 region has 14 residues. V was trimmed by 5 bases and J by 5 bases, leaving 12 bases between them. In germline, CDR1 is SNHLY, CDR2 FYNNEI. This chain's CDR3 is CASSLEGVNEKLFF. Written as DNA, the CDR3 is TGTGCCAGCAGTTTAGAGGGGGTGAATGAAAAACTGTTTTTT.

The chain links TRBV19 to TRBJ1-1, with 8 bases that match TRBD1. From germline, CDR1 is LNHDA and CDR2 SQIVND (reference sequence). V lost 3 bases to trimming and J lost 3 bases; unmatched junction nucleotides: 9. The CDR3 is made up of 16 amino acids. The DNA for the CDR3 is TGTGCCAGTAGTATCCTAAGAGGACAGGGCCACACTGAAGCTTTCTTT. It encodes CASSILRGQGHTEAFF.

CDR3 nucleotide sequence: TGTGCCAGCAGCGCCTCAGATACGCAGTATTTT. Amino acid sequence: CASSASDTQYF. The chain recombines TRBV9 with TRBJ2-3; D uncertain. CDR3 size: 11 residues. V was pared by 3 bases and J by 4 bases, with 3 bases between. CDR1 is SGDLS, CDR2 YYNGEE, per germline.

V gene TRBV28 combines with J gene TRBJ1-3, with D possibly being TRBD1 (5 bases). Germline-derived CDR1 and CDR2 are MDHEN and SYDVKM. This CDR3 spans 15 amino acids. Trimming cost V 5 bases and J 4 bases, with 15 bases left between them. This CDR3 reads CASSIRVGSGNTIYF. Written as DNA, the CDR3 is TGTGCCAGCAGTATCAGGGTAGGGTCCGGAAACACCATATATTTT.

The V gene is TRBV5-1, the J gene TRBJ2-3, with 9 bases matching TRBD1. Trimming cost V 2 bases and J 2 bases; bases outside gene matches: 3. In germline, CDR1 is SGHRS, CDR2 YFSETQ. CDR3 length: 15 amino acids. The CDR3: CASSFPQGATDTQYF. The DNA of the CDR3 is TGCGCCAGCAGCTTCCCACAGGGGGCCACAGATACGCAGTATTTT.

V usage is TRBV4-1 and J usage is TRBJ1-1, with 8 positions matching TRBD1. Trimming took 4 bases from V and 0 from J; bases not matched to a gene: 4. This CDR3 contains 15 residues. Germline CDR1 is MGHRA and CDR2 is YSYEKL. CDR3 coding DNA: TGCGCCAGCAGCCTCTGGGACAGGCTGAACACTGAAGCTTTCTTT. Translated: CASSLWDRLNTEAFF.

The chain combines TRBV7-9 with TRBJ1-5, with a possible D match to TRBD1 (6 bases). Trimming stripped 1 base from V and 4 bases from J, with 8 bases between. The germline V gene encodes CDR1 SEHNR and CDR2 FQNEAQ (reference sequence). CDR3 length: 14 residues. The CDR3 DNA sequence: TGTGCCAGCAGCTTAGACAGGGTGAATCAGCCCCAGCATTTT. Translating gives CASSLDRVNQPQHF.

The genes are TRBV28 and TRBJ1-4; possible D gene TRBD1, 6 bases. The CDR3 is 19 residues long. The V gene's germline CDR1 is MDHEN and CDR2 SYDVKM. V was cut by 5 bases and J by 0 bases, with 22 bases left in between. In DNA, the CDR3 is TGTGCCAGCAGTCGGCGCAGGGGAGTCCCATCTGCAACTAATGAAAAACTGTTTTTT. Its translation is CASSRRRGVPSATNEKLFF. The full variable domain, its missing parts supplied by reference TRBV28 and TRBJ1-4, is DVKVTQSSRYLVKRTGEKVFLECVQDMDHENMFWYRQDPGLGLRLIYFSYDVKMKEKGDIPEGYSVSREKKERFSLILESASTNQTSMYLCASSRRRGVPSATNEKLFFGSGTQLSVL.

The chain is built from TRBV5-8 and TRBJ1-2; tentative D call: TRBD1 (6 bases). Looked up from germline, CDR1 is SGHTS and CDR2 is YDEGEE. The V and J ends lost 1 base and 3 bases respectively, with 13 bases between them. The CDR3 is made up of 15 amino acids. This CDR3 is CASSLFRGPDYGYTF. The DNA for the CDR3 is TGTGCCAGCAGCTTGTTCAGGGGCCCGGACTATGGCTACACCTTC.

Regarding this clone: Compared with germline, one end of the junction differs, possibly owing to a read error. V and J are TRBV6-5 and TRBJ1-5; 7 positions agree with TRBD1. The CDR3 is 15 residues long. CDR1 is MNHEY, CDR2 SVGAGI, per germline. In DNA, the CDR3 is TGTGCCAGCAGCTACTCCTGGACAGGTGAGCAGCCCCAGCATTTT. Its translation is CASSYSWTGEQPQHF.

The gene calls are TRBV11-3 and TRBJ2-1; 7 positions agree with TRBD2. Germline assignment: CDR1 SGHNT and CDR2 YENEEA. This CDR3 region has 16 residues. Trimming removed 5 bases from V and 0 bases from J; junction bases left unmatched: 7. CDR3 DNA sequence: TGTGCCAGCAGCCCTCTCGGGACTACCTCCTACAATGAGCAGTTCTTC. It codes for CASSPLGTTSYNEQFF.

The J gene is TRBJ2-7, the V gene TRBV6-1; 12 bases line up with TRBD2. There are 13 residues in the CDR3. The J segment lost 4 bases and the V segment lost 6 bases, leaving 1 base of the junction unmatched. CDR1 and CDR2 (germline): MNHNS, SASEGT. In DNA form, the CDR3 reads TGTGCCAGCAGGACTAGCGGGAGTTACGAGCAGTACTTC. Residues: CASRTSGSYEQYF.

The CDR3 loop reads CASSSTGRNTEAFF. In DNA form, the CDR3 reads TGCGCCAGCAGCTCGACAGGGCGGAACACTGAAGCTTTCTTT. V is TRBV5-1 and J is TRBJ1-1; 7 bases agree with TRBD1. Trimming took 3 bases from V and 1 from J; bases not matched to a gene: 3. CDR3 size: 14 residues. CDR1 and CDR2 (germline): SGHRS, YFSETQ.

The chain joins TRBV11-2 to TRBJ2-5; D is perhaps TRBD2 (5 bases). The V and J ends lost 3 bases and 3 bases respectively, with 11 bases between them. The length of the CDR3 is 14 residues. The V gene's germline CDR1 is SGHAT and CDR2 FQNNGV. CDR3 in DNA: TGTGCCAGCAGCTTCCGGAGGACTGAAGAGACCCAGTACTTC. Amino acid sequence: CASSFRRTEETQYF.

This clone was observed once. The chain recombines TRBV7-8 with TRBJ2-3; 9 positions match TRBD1. CDR1 and CDR2 (germline): SGHVS, FQNEAQ. With V trimmed by 5 bases and J by 5 bases, 11 bases remained unmatched. This CDR3 has 16 amino acids. CDR3 amino acids: CASSPKSQGAGDTQYF. CDR3 sequence (DNA): TGTGCCAGCAGCCCTAAATCACAGGGGGCCGGAGATACGCAGTATTTT.

This rearrangement joins TRBV27 to TRBJ1-1; D call uncertain. This CDR3 region has 13 residues. CDR1 and CDR2 (germline): MNHEY, SMNVEV (reference sequence). The germline V and J ends were trimmed by 5 bases and 5 bases, with 12 bases remaining between them. The CDR3 here is CASSRLGRTEAFF. As DNA, the CDR3 is TGTGCCAGCAGTAGGCTAGGTCGGACTGAAGCTTTCTTT.

The chain uses TRBV5-6 and TRBJ1-2, with 9 bases matching TRBD1. After removal of 4 bases from V and 6 bases from J, the junction contained 4 bases not matched to a gene. The CDR3 sequence is 13 residues long. Germline V lookup: CDR1 SGHDT, CDR2 YYEEEE. The CDR3 nucleotides are TGTGCCAGCAGCGGAGGGGACAGGGATGGCTACACCTTC. Translation gives CASSGGDRDGYTF.

The rearrangement links TRBV6-5 to TRBJ2-7, with TRBD1 as a possible D gene (6 bases). This CDR3 is built from 12 residues. The germline V and J ends were trimmed by 5 bases and 6 bases, with 11 bases remaining between them. CDR1 is MNHEY and CDR2 is SVGAGI in the germline V gene. In DNA, the CDR3 is TGTGCCAGCAGTCCCAGGGGAGCCGAGCAGTACTTC. Amino acid sequence: CASSPRGAEQYF.

The J gene is TRBJ2-1, the V gene TRBV19; possible D gene TRBD1, 6 bases. Germline V gene sequence: CDR1 LNHDA, CDR2 SQIVND (reference sequence). The CDR3 has 12 residues. V was trimmed by 5 bases and J by 7 bases, leaving 9 bases between them. CDR3 sequence (DNA): TGTGCCAGTAGTCCACAGGGAAATGAGCAGTTCTTC. Its translation: CASSPQGNEQFF. Complete variable domain (other parts from reference TRBV19 and TRBJ2-1): DGGITQSPKYLFRKEGQNVTLSCEQNLNHDAMYWYRQDPGQGLRLIYYSQIVNDFQKGDIAEGYSVSREKKESFPLTVTSAQKNPTAFYLCASSPQGNEQFFGPGTRLTVL.

This chain joins TRBV30 and TRBJ1-6; possible D gene TRBD1, 6 bases. This CDR3 comprises 12 residues. V lost 6 bases, J lost 9 bases, and 12 bases lay in between. Germline V gives CDR1 GTSNPN, CDR2 SVGIG (reference sequence). CDR3 nucleotide sequence: TGTGCCTGCTATTCAGGGGCTTCACCCCTCCACTTT. Its translation is CACYSGASPLHF. The full variable domain, with the rest looked up from reference TRBV30 and TRBJ1-6, is SQTIHQWPATLVQPVGSPLSLECTVEGTSNPNLYWYRQAAGRGLQLLFYSVGIGQISSEVPQNLSASRPQDRQFILSSKKLLLSDSGFYLCACYSGASPLHFGNGTRLTVT.

The chain combines TRBV5-4 with TRBJ1-2; 8 nucleotides line up with TRBD1. Germline V gene data show CDR1 as SGHNT and CDR2 as YYREEE (reference sequence). With V trimmed by 4 bases and J by 8 bases, 7 bases remained unmatched. This CDR3 region has 13 residues. The CDR3 reads CASSPDRGAGYTF. The CDR3 DNA follows: TGTGCCAGCAGCCCTGACAGGGGCGCAGGCTACACCTTC.

The chain links TRBV6-5 to TRBJ2-7; 8 bases map to TRBD1. Germline V gene sequence: CDR1 MNHEY, CDR2 SVGAGI. The CDR3 length is 14 residues. The V segment lost 1 base and the J segment 3 bases; nucleotides outside the gene matches: 2. Here the CDR3 DNA reads TGTGCCAGCAGTTACTTTGGACAGGGCTACGAGCAGTACTTC. As protein: CASSYFGQGYEQYF.